The 10 T cell receptor beta chains given below trace back to one sample, sequenced in a study of metastatic and nonmetastatic thyroid tumors. Thyroid surgery took place with no prior treatment in any patient. TCRdb reassembled clones from the PCR reads with MiXCR. Of tens of thousands of clones in the sample, over 10% were seen once. Sequencing input: blood. The receptor source for this set is a male donor with papillary thyroid cancer or a benign thyroid nodule (not recorded which). Some clones in this sample may be carry-over from other donors' samples.

The chain combines TRBV27 with TRBJ2-3; 10 positions agree with TRBD2. The germline CDR1 and CDR2 sequences are MNHEY and SMNVEV (reference sequence). V dropped 6 bases and J dropped 11; count of bases not matched to a gene: 14. CDR3 length: 15 residues. CDR3 residues: CASSPGNSGRSEQYF. The CDR3 nucleotides are TGTGCCAGCAGCCCCGGGAATAGCGGGAGGTCGGAGCAGTATTTT.

This clone has a count of ten or more. CDR3 nucleotide sequence: TGTGCCAGCAGTGACTGGGGGCAGACGGGGAATGGCTACACCTTC. Amino acids: CASSDWGQTGNGYTF. The gene calls are TRBV2 and TRBJ1-2, with D possibly matching TRBD1 (6 bases). The CDR3 sequence is 15 residues long. Trimming took off 3 bases at V and 6 bases at J, with 17 bases between the two ends. Germline values: CDR1 SNHLY, CDR2 FYNNEI.

This clone has ten or more counts. The rearrangement uses TRBV7-2 and TRBJ2-2; tentatively, D is TRBD2 (5 bases). The CDR3 has 14 residues. With 7 bases removed from V and 2 bases from J, the gap between germline ends came to 11 bases. Germline V gives CDR1 SGHTA, CDR2 FQGNSA. The CDR3 loop is CASISSGNTGELFF. In nucleotides, the CDR3 is TGTGCCAGCATCTCCAGCGGAAACACCGGGGAGCTGTTTTTT.

This clone has a count of ten or more. The CDR3, as DNA: TGTGCCAGCAGTGATCCGGGGGCCTATAGCTCCTACAATGAGCAGTTCTTC. Translation gives CASSDPGAYSSYNEQFF. The chain couples TRBV6-1 to TRBJ2-1, with D perhaps assigned TRBD1 or TRBD2 (6 bases each). Germline lookup yields CDR1 MNHNS and CDR2 SASEGT. CDR3 length: 17 residues. V dropped 3 bases and J dropped 0 bases, with 15 bases sitting between them.

The chain employs TRBV6-2 or TRBV6-3 and TRBJ2-1; 7 nucleotides match TRBD2. CDR1 is MNHEY, CDR2 SVGEGT, per germline. The CDR3 runs 16 residues. Germline trimming cut 5 bases from V and 4 bases from J; bases unmatched to any gene: 11. This CDR3 is CASSSLADLSYNEQFF. CDR3 coding DNA: TGTGCCAGCAGTAGTCTAGCGGACCTCTCTTACAATGAGCAGTTCTTC.

This clone is deemed medium-sized. This sequence joins TRBV28 and TRBJ2-7, with TRBD2 matching 7 bases. CDR3 length equals 13 residues. Germline-derived CDR1 and CDR2 are MDHEN and SYDVKM. Trimming took 3 bases from V and 5 from J; bases not matched to a gene: 4. The CDR3 loop reads CASSLGGENEQYF. The CDR3 bases are TGTGCCAGCAGTTTGGGAGGGGAGAACGAGCAGTACTTC.

This chain connects TRBV5-4 to TRBJ2-2; 7 bases fit TRBD2. The CDR3 loop spans 19 amino acids. The J segment lost 4 bases and the V segment lost 2 bases, leaving 17 bases of the junction unmatched. From germline, CDR1 is SGHNT and CDR2 YYREEE (reference sequence). DNA for the CDR3: TGTGCCAGCAGCTTCCCTGGACTATCGGGAGGCCCGGGCACCGGGGAGCTGTTTTTT. Protein product: CASSFPGLSGGPGTGELFF.

This clone has ten or more counts. This sequence joins TRBV2 and TRBJ2-3, with TRBD1 matching over 8 bases. V shed 10 bases and J 2 bases; nucleotides not matched to a gene: 5. The CDR3 loop spans 13 amino acids. CDR1 SNHLY and CDR2 FYNNEI come from the germline V gene. The CDR3 sequence is CANSDRATDTQYF. CDR3 nucleotide sequence: TGTGCCAACTCGGACAGGGCCACAGATACGCAGTATTTT. The variable domain in full, completed from reference TRBV2 and TRBJ2-3, reads EPEVTQTPSHQVTQMGQEVILRCVPISNHLYFYWYRQILGQKVEFLVSFYNNEISEKSEIFDDQFSVERPDGSNFTLKIRSTKLEDSAMYFCANSDRATDTQYFGPGTRLTVL.

The V call is TRBV7-3, the J call TRBJ2-7; possible D gene TRBD2, 6 bases. Germline lookup yields CDR1 SGHTA and CDR2 FQGTGA. Trimming left V 5 bases short and J 6 bases short, with 17 bases between. This CDR3 region has 14 residues. The CDR3 reads CASSPRGWGGEQYF. Here the CDR3 DNA reads TGTGCCAGCAGCCCGAGGGGTTGGGGAGGCGAGCAGTACTTC.

For this clone: This may come from a read error, since a much larger clone is one base off. This rearrangement joins TRBV3-1 to TRBJ2-1; D is possibly TRBD2 (6 bases). The V gene lost 4 bases and the J gene lost 12 bases, with 16 bases spanning the gap. CDR3 length: 13 amino acids. Germline V gene lookup returns CDR1 LGHDT and CDR2 YNNKEL (reference sequence). The CDR3 loop is CASSRDQYGRQFF. The CDR3 bases are TGTGCCAGCAGCCGAGATCAGTACGGGAGGCAGTTCTTC.